Following are 32 T cell receptor beta chains from one sample sequenced in a study of CD8 T cells in Susac syndrome. RNA in amounts of roughly 0.5 to 1 ug was reverse transcribed with random hexamers. Via MiXCR, TCRdb re-called the immunoSEQ multiplex PCR reads, giving one row per CDR3 protein. The repertoire consists of some 300,000 distinct CDR3 sequences, with 89% occurring once and the leading ten covering approximately 0.18%. The material sequenced was CD8+ T cells from PBMCs. The source is a human donor with multiple sclerosis.

The chain uses TRBV9 and TRBJ2-5; 7 bases are a match to TRBD2. CDR3 size: 14 residues. The V gene end was trimmed by 4 bases and the J gene end by 3 bases; junction bases not matched to a gene: 6. The germline V gene encodes CDR1 SGDLS and CDR2 YYNGEE. In nucleotides, the CDR3 is TGTGCCAGCAGCCCGAGCGGGGCCGAAGAGACCCAGTACTTC. This translates into CASSPSGAEETQYF.

The rearrangement links TRBV6-2 or TRBV6-3 to TRBJ2-1, with unresolved D. V was pared by 2 bases and J by 6 bases, with 5 bases between. This CDR3 comprises 12 residues. Germline CDR1 and CDR2: MNHEY and SVGEGT. CDR3 in DNA: TGTGCCAGCAGTTACGGGTTCAATGAGCAGTTCTTC. Protein: CASSYGFNEQFF.

This chain connects TRBV28 to TRBJ1-5; a weak D match, TRBD1 (5 bases). Per germline, CDR1 MDHEN and CDR2 SYDVKM. Trimming took 2 bases from V and 0 from J, leaving 8 bases between them. CDR3 length: 15 amino acids. The chain's CDR3 is CASSLVTASNQPQHF. The CDR3 DNA reads TGTGCCAGCAGTTTAGTGACAGCTAGCAATCAGCCCCAGCATTTT.

CDR3 bases: TGTGCCAGCAGCTTTTACATGAGTAATGAGCAGTTCTTC. Its protein is CASSFYMSNEQFF. J is TRBJ2-1 and V is TRBV7-8; the D is unclear. From germline, CDR1 is SGHVS and CDR2 FQNEAQ. Trimming took off 3 bases at V and 7 bases at J, with 10 bases between the two ends. This CDR3 is 13 amino acids long.

The sample holds a few counts of this clonotype. This chain links TRBV7-8 with TRBJ2-1, with D tentatively TRBD2 (5 bases). There are 14 residues in the CDR3. Germline V gene data show CDR1 as SGHVS and CDR2 as FQNEAQ. V gave up 1 base and J gave up 5 bases, with 9 bases separating them. As DNA, the CDR3 is TGTGCCAGCAGCTTAGGAGGGTCCGACAATGAGCAGTTCTTC. It encodes CASSLGGSDNEQFF.

This clonotype was found once. This chain joins TRBV29-1 and TRBJ2-7; D ambiguous. Per germline, CDR1 SQVTM and CDR2 ANQGSEA. The germline V and J ends were trimmed by 3 bases and 0 bases, with 9 bases remaining between them. The CDR3 runs to 13 residues. The CDR3 nucleotides read TGCAGCGTTGAGGTAGCCAGCTCCTACGAGCAGTACTTC. It specifies CSVEVASSYEQYF.

J is TRBJ2-1 and V is TRBV10-3, with D unclear. Germline CDR1 reads ENHRY; CDR2 reads SYGVKD. V lost 4 bases, J lost 8 bases, and 18 bases lay in between. The CDR3 is made up of 15 amino acids. The CDR3 loop is CAISGRTEGWDEQFF. The CDR3 DNA is TGTGCCATCAGTGGTCGGACCGAAGGATGGGATGAGCAGTTCTTC.

V usage is TRBV27 and J usage is TRBJ2-3, with D perhaps being TRBD1 or TRBD2 (5 bases each). V dropped 2 bases and J dropped 4 bases, with 16 bases sitting between them. This CDR3 spans 16 amino acids. Germline V lookup: CDR1 MNHEY, CDR2 SMNVEV (reference sequence). The CDR3 is CASSLNFGDRADTQYF. The CDR3 region has the DNA TGTGCCAGCAGTTTAAATTTTGGGGACCGGGCAGATACGCAGTATTTT.

The chain joins TRBV24-1 to TRBJ2-1; D remains ambiguous. The germline V gene encodes CDR1 KGHDR and CDR2 SFDVKD. This CDR3 has 16 residues. Trimming took off 4 bases at V and 2 bases at J, with 14 bases between the two ends. CDR3: CATSEKGHPTYNEQFF. The CDR3 DNA follows: TGTGCCACCAGTGAAAAGGGTCACCCTACCTACAATGAGCAGTTCTTC.

The rearrangement joins TRBV4-2 to TRBJ2-5; 10 bases map to TRBD1. This CDR3 comprises 16 residues. Germline V gene lookup returns CDR1 LGHNA and CDR2 YNFKEQ. The trim removed 6 bases at V and 3 bases at J, leaving 10 bases unmatched. Here the CDR3 DNA reads TGTGCCAGCAGATCGGTGACAGGGGGCTCTGAAGAGACCCAGTACTTC. It yields the protein CASRSVTGGSEETQYF.

The chain recombines TRBV7-3 with TRBJ2-1, with 8 bases aligning to TRBD2. CDR1 SGHTA and CDR2 FQGTGA come from the germline V gene. The V gene end was trimmed by 5 bases and the J gene end by 9 bases; junction bases not matched to a gene: 24. This CDR3 is 19 amino acids long. The CDR3 sequence is CASSPSGGGEEPVPGEQFF. The DNA of the CDR3 is TGTGCCAGCAGCCCCTCGGGAGGGGGGGAAGAGCCGGTCCCGGGTGAGCAGTTCTTC.

The chain has TRBV12-5 and TRBJ2-3, with 10 nucleotides matching TRBD1. The CDR3 runs 15 residues. In germline, CDR1 is LGHNT, CDR2 FRNRAP. V lost 7 bases, J lost 6 bases, and 10 bases stayed unmatched. The CDR3 DNA reads as TGTGCTAGTGCCCGGACAGGGGGGGCGAGGGATACGCAGTATTTT. Translated, it gives CASARTGGARDTQYF. Full variable domain (missing parts from reference TRBV12-5 and TRBJ2-3): DARVTQTPRHKVTEMGQEVTMRCQPILGHNTVFWYRQTMMQGLELLAYFRNRAPLDDSGMPKDRFSAEMPDATLATLKIQPSEPRDSAVYFCASARTGGARDTQYFGPGTRLTVL.

The rearrangement uses TRBV15 and TRBJ1-5; the D is unclear. This CDR3 contains 15 residues. The V gene lost 0 bases and the J gene lost 1 base, with 7 bases spanning the gap. Germline V gene data show CDR1 as LNHNV and CDR2 as YYDKDF (reference sequence). Here the CDR3 reads CATSRDGFSNQPQHF. Written as DNA, the CDR3 is TGTGCCACCAGCAGAGACGGGTTCAGCAATCAGCCCCAGCATTTT.

V and J are TRBV15 and TRBJ2-1; D tentatively fits TRBD1 or TRBD2 (5 bases each). The length of the CDR3 is 13 residues. The V gene's germline CDR1 is LNHNV and CDR2 YYDKDF (reference sequence). Trimming removed 5 bases from V and 3 bases from J, with 8 bases in between. CDR3 sequence reads: CATSQGDYNEQFF. CDR3 DNA: TGTGCCACCAGCCAGGGAGACTACAATGAGCAGTTCTTC.

This chain joins TRBV29-1 and TRBJ1-2; 9 positions match TRBD1. V lost 4 bases to trimming and J lost 4 bases; unmatched junction nucleotides: 7. CDR1 and CDR2 from the germline V gene are SQVTM and ANQGSEA. This CDR3 comprises 14 residues. CDR3 loop: CSVGQGGQVYGYTF. CDR3 DNA: TGCAGCGTTGGACAGGGGGGGCAGGTCTATGGCTACACCTTC. Variable domain in full (rest from reference TRBV29-1 and TRBJ1-2): SAVISQKPSRDICQRGTSLTIQCQVDSQVTMMFWYRQQPGQSLTLIATANQGSEATYESGFVIDKFPISRPNLTFSTLTVSNMSPEDSSIYLCSVGQGGQVYGYTFGSGTRLTVV.

The V call is TRBV12-3 or TRBV12-4, the J call TRBJ1-1; possibly TRBD1 for D (5 bases). V was pared by 6 bases and J by 1 base, with 12 bases between. This CDR3 spans 14 amino acids. CDR3 loop: CASSPTTANTEAFF. The CDR3 DNA reads TGTGCCAGCAGCCCAACGACAGCGAACACTGAAGCTTTCTTT.

The chain carries TRBV4-3 and TRBJ1-2; perhaps TRBD1 as D (6 bases). Trimming shortened V by 3 bases and J by 4 bases, and 15 bases separated the two germline ends. This CDR3 is built from 15 residues. Germline V gene sequence: CDR1 LGHNA, CDR2 YSLEER. Here the CDR3 DNA reads TGCGCCAGCAGCCAGAATACAGGGTTGAGCTATGGCTACACCTTC. Residues: CASSQNTGLSYGYTF.

The V and J genes are TRBV7-8 and TRBJ2-1; 10 nucleotides line up with TRBD2. CDR3 length: 12 amino acids. Per germline, CDR1 SGHVS and CDR2 FQNEAQ. V lost 11 bases to trimming and J lost 9 bases; unmatched junction nucleotides: 7. The DNA for the CDR3 is TGTGCCGACAGCGGGGGGGCCGGTGAGCAGTTCTTC. Its protein product is CADSGGAGEQFF.

This clonotype has only a few counts. The chain couples TRBV4-3 to TRBJ2-1, with TRBD2 matching over 9 bases. The J segment lost 4 bases and the V segment lost 0 bases, leaving 7 bases of the junction unmatched. Germline V gene data show CDR1 as LGHNA and CDR2 as YSLEER. The CDR3 has 17 amino acids. This chain's CDR3 is CASSQDLASGAYNEQFF. In DNA, the CDR3 is TGCGCCAGCAGCCAAGATCTGGCTAGCGGGGCGTACAATGAGCAGTTCTTC.

V and J are TRBV9 and TRBJ1-3, with unresolved D. Germline CDR1 and CDR2: SGDLS and YYNGEE. CDR3 size: 15 residues. V lost 0 bases to trimming and J lost 2 bases, with 9 bases between them. CDR3 nucleotides: TGTGCCAGCAGCGTAGCCGGCGGGGCTGGAAACACCATATATTTT. It yields the protein CASSVAGGAGNTIYF.

This clonotype was counted a single time. The V and J genes are TRBV20-1 and TRBJ2-7; TRBD2 matches 10 bases. There are 17 residues in the CDR3. Unmatched junction bases numbered 15, after V lost 0 bases and J lost 7 bases. The germline gives CDR1 DFQATT, CDR2 SNEGSKA (reference sequence). The DNA of the CDR3 is TGCAGTGCTAGAGATCCAGCCAGCGGGGGGGCCTTAGGAGAGCAGTACTTC. Protein product: CSARDPASGGALGEQYF.

This clonotype showed up just once. The chain is built from TRBV4-1 and TRBJ1-4, with 7 positions matching TRBD1. V lost 3 bases and J lost 4; bases outside the gene matches: 8. Germline V gene lookup returns CDR1 MGHRA and CDR2 YSYEKL. CDR3 length equals 16 residues. Here the CDR3 DNA reads TGCGCCAGCAGCCACCTCGGACAGGCTAATAATGAAAAACTGTTTTTT. As protein: CASSHLGQANNEKLFF.

The chain employs TRBV6-1 and TRBJ2-7, with 7 bases lining up with TRBD2. The V gene's germline CDR1 is MNHNS and CDR2 SASEGT. This CDR3 has 15 residues. Germline trimming cut 1 base from V and 4 bases from J; bases unmatched to any gene: 7. CDR3 nucleotides: TGTGCCAGCAGTGAAGGACTAGCCGACCCGTACGAGCAGTACTTC. Its protein product is CASSEGLADPYEQYF.

The rearrangement joins TRBV6-2 or TRBV6-3 to TRBJ2-7, with D possibly being TRBD2 (5 bases). This CDR3 spans 11 amino acids. The germline V gene has CDR1 MNHEY and CDR2 SVGEGT. Trimming shortened V by 9 bases and J by 5 bases, and 11 bases separated the two germline ends. CDR3: CASSPGDEQYF. CDR3 DNA: TGTGCCAGTTCGCCCGGGGACGAGCAGTACTTC.

With respect to this clonotype: Germline is not matched at one junction end, which may reflect a read error. This rearrangement joins TRBV6-6 to TRBJ1-1, with D tentatively TRBD1 (6 bases). CDR1 MNHNY and CDR2 SVGAGI come from the germline V gene (reference sequence). CDR3 size: 13 residues. The CDR3 sequence: CASSQRGNTEASF. In DNA form, the CDR3 reads TGTGCCAGCAGTCAGAGGGGGAACACTGAAGCTTCCTTT.

V and J are TRBV27 and TRBJ2-1; D is uncertain. Looked up from germline, CDR1 is MNHEY and CDR2 is SMNVEV (reference sequence). The CDR3 is 15 residues long. V was pared by 5 bases and J by 1 base, with 12 bases between. The CDR3, as DNA: TGTGCCAGCAGTCCCCTGAAGTTATCCTACAATGAGCAGTTCTTC. Translation: CASSPLKLSYNEQFF.

This clonotype was seen once. The chain combines TRBV9 with TRBJ1-1; tentative D call: TRBD1 (5 bases). The germline CDR1 and CDR2 sequences are SGDLS and YYNGEE. CDR3 length equals 14 residues. Trimming pared 3 bases from V and 1 base from J, leaving 10 bases between. The CDR3 nucleotides are TGTGCCAGCAGCGCAGAGCAGGGGAACACTGAAGCTTTCTTT. Translated, it gives CASSAEQGNTEAFF.

The CDR3 DNA reads as TGTGCCAGCAGCGTACGCGGCGGGAGCACAGATACGCAGTATTTT. The encoded protein is CASSVRGGSTDTQYF. V and J are TRBV9 and TRBJ2-3, with D possibly matching TRBD2 (5 bases). CDR3 length: 15 residues. Per the germline V gene, CDR1 is SGDLS and CDR2 is YYNGEE. Trimming left V 1 base short and J 0 bases short, with 9 bases between.

The sample holds one count of this clonotype. CDR3 DNA sequence: TGTGCCAGCAGCCCCTTCGCCACCGACTACGAGCAGTACTTC. Translated: CASSPFATDYEQYF. This chain links TRBV7-8 with TRBJ2-7; no firm D call. The CDR3 spans 14 residues. The V end lost 5 bases, the J end lost 3 bases, and 14 bases lay between the germline ends. Germline V gene lookup returns CDR1 SGHVS and CDR2 FQNEAQ.

The gene calls are TRBV12-3 or TRBV12-4 and TRBJ2-6; 9 bases match TRBD1. The length of the CDR3 is 18 residues. V trimming: 4 bases; J trimming: 2 bases; junction bases outside the gene matches: 9. CDR3 nucleotides: TGTGCCAGCAGTTCCATTATTGGGGACAGGGCTGGGGCCAACGTCCTGACTTTC. Translated, it gives CASSSIIGDRAGANVLTF.

The table lists this clonotype with a count of one. The chain carries TRBV2 and TRBJ2-7; 7 bases agree with TRBD2. Germline CDR1 and CDR2: SNHLY and FYNNEI. This CDR3 region has 19 residues. After removal of 4 bases from V and 5 bases from J, the junction contained 23 bases not matched to a gene. The CDR3 here is CASSVASGKMGRLSDEQYF. CDR3 bases: TGTGCCAGCAGTGTGGCTAGCGGAAAAATGGGCAGACTTTCCGACGAGCAGTACTTC.

This rearrangement joins TRBV13 to TRBJ1-1; no clear D. This CDR3 is 12 amino acids long. With 5 bases removed from V and 11 bases from J, the gap between germline ends came to 15 bases. Germline lookup yields CDR1 PRHDT and CDR2 FYEKMQ (reference sequence). CDR3 coding DNA: TGTGCCAGCAGCCGCAGTTTTGCTGGGGCTTTCTTT. It codes for CASSRSFAGAFF.